The source of this T cell receptor beta chain is a study of T cell responses to AZD1222 COVID-19 vaccine. Study-wide points: Recipients of two AZD1222 doses showed rising Spike-specific TCR breadth and depth. Repertoire collection took place solely once the T cell response had peaked. White British ancestry dominated among donors, who included more females, and clonal diversity was possibly underestimated.

Generated by immunoSEQ multiplex PCR, the TCRdb table keeps only in-frame clones and is missing some. The sample records roughly 120,000 clones, about 85% being singletons. Comments on this clone: Its antigen is unidentified.

CDR1 SEHNR and CDR2 FQNEAQ come from the germline V gene (reference sequence). Trimming took off 8 bases at V and 4 bases at J, with 14 bases between the two ends. This CDR3 has 13 amino acids. The sample was peripheral blood, taken 28 days after the second AZD1222 dose. The J gene is TRBJ1-1, the V gene TRBV7-9; D ambiguous. This clonotype was obtained from an adult who received the AZD1222 COVID-19 vaccine. In DNA, the CDR3 is TGTGCCAGCGGGCCACTGGAGGGCACTGAAGCTTTCTTT. Its protein product is CASGPLEGTEAFF. Looking up the rest from reference TRBV7-9 and TRBJ1-1 gives the full variable domain: DTGVSQNPRHKITKRGQNVTFRCDPISEHNRLYWYRQTLGQGPEFLTYFQNEAQLEKSRLLSDRFSAERPKGSFSTLEIQRTEQGDSAMYLCASGPLEGTEAFFGQGTRLTVV.